The rows below give T cell receptor beta chains drawn from one sample of a study of cytomegalovirus exposure and HLA in healthy donors. The data were produced by immunoSEQ multiplex PCR, yet TCRdb's version contains in-frame clones alone and is incomplete. Of about 140,000 clones in the sample, 75% to 90% were seen once. The sample comprised PBMCs. These receptors were obtained from a female donor in good health and CMV-seronegative. Both conserved end residues are part of each CDR3. Fields, in order: V gene, D gene, CDR3 length, J gene, clone size, CDR3 DNA, CDR3 protein. D genes are given only for firm matches. Rows may omit the clone size; those that give it use once, few, many or a size class.

>TRBV19|NA|11|TRBJ1-2|NA
TGTGCCAGTAGTATCGGACAGGGCTACACCTTC
CASSIGQGYTF
>TRBV7-9|TRBD2|18|TRBJ2-2|few
TGTGCCAGCAGCTCCTACCTTTGGGTAGCGGGGGGCACCGGGGAGCTGTTTTTT
CASSSYLWVAGGTGELFF
>TRBV4-1|NA|13|TRBJ2-7|NA
TGCGCCAGCAGCCACAGGGCCTCCTACGAGCAGTACTTC
CASSHRASYEQYF
>TRBV2|TRBD1|14|TRBJ1-4|NA
TGTGCCAGCAACCCCGGGACAGAGAATGAAAAACTGTTTTTT
CASNPGTENEKLFF
>TRBV2|TRBD2|16|TRBJ2-7|NA
TGTGCCAGCAGTGAAGTCCCACTAGCGGGAGTCTACGAGCAGTACTTC
CASSEVPLAGVYEQYF
>TRBV5-1|NA|16|TRBJ2-1|few
TGCGCCAGCAGCCCCCCTAATGGTGGGGGGACCAATGAGCAGTTCTTC
CASSPPNGGGTNEQFF
>TRBV7-9|TRBD2|15|TRBJ2-4|NA
TGTGCCAGCACCCGACGAGGGCGGGAGGGAGGCATTCAGTACTTC
CASTRRGREGGIQYF
>TRBV19|NA|14|TRBJ1-2|NA
TGTGCCAGTAGTATTGCAGGGCCCAACTATGGCTACACCTTC
CASSIAGPNYGYTF
>TRBV15|NA|15|TRBJ2-7|NA
TGTGCCACCAGCAGAGATCCGGCAGGGAACAACGAGCAGTACTTC
CATSRDPAGNNEQYF
>TRBV7-9|NA|13|TRBJ1-4|few
TGTGCCAGCAGCGCCGGGACACGGGAAAAACTGTTTTTT
CASSAGTREKLFF
>TRBV5-1|NA|12|TRBJ2-7|NA
TGCGCCAGCAGCTTGGAGAGGTACGAGCAGTACTTC
CASSLERYEQYF
>TRBV27|NA|15|TRBJ2-7|NA
TGTGCCAGCAGTTTAAACGCGCGTCCCGGGTACGAGCAGTACTTC
CASSLNARPGYEQYF
>TRBV18|TRBD1|13|TRBJ2-1|NA
TGTGCCAGCTCGGGACAGGCGGCTGGTGAGCAGTTCTTC
CASSGQAAGEQFF
>TRBV19|TRBD2|15|TRBJ2-5|NA
TGTGCCAGTAGCCCCTACCTAGCGGGACAAGAGACCCAGTACTTC
CASSPYLAGQETQYF
>TRBV25-1|NA|12|TRBJ1-1|NA
TGTGCCAGCAGTGACAGGAACACTGAAGCTTTCTTT
CASSDRNTEAFF
>TRBV29-1|TRBD2|12|TRBJ2-7|few
TGCAGCGTTGTAGGGACTACTTACGAGCAGTACTTC
CSVVGTTYEQYF
>TRBV6-1|NA|10|TRBJ1-1|NA
TGTGCCAGCGGGGAGGGGAGAGCTTTCTTT
CASGEGRAFF
>TRBV5-6|TRBD1|14|TRBJ1-1|NA
TGTGCCAGCAGCAGGGGACAGCTGAACACTGAAGCTTTCTTT
CASSRGQLNTEAFF
>TRBV6-4|NA|13|TRBJ2-1|NA
TGTGCCAGCAGTGACTCGGACAACAATGAGCAGTTCTTC
CASSDSDNNEQFF
>TRBV27|TRBD2|17|TRBJ2-1|NA
TGTGCCAGCAGTTTATCATTCCTAGCGGGAGAAGTGGATGAGCAGTTCTTC
CASSLSFLAGEVDEQFF
>TRBV28|TRBD1|15|TRBJ2-7|NA
TGTGCCAGCAGTTTACCCGGGACAGGGGGCGGCGAGCAGTACTTC
CASSLPGTGGGEQYF
>TRBV29-1|TRBD1|14|TRBJ2-5|NA
TGCAGCGTTGAGGGACAGGGGGGTCAAGAGACCCAGTACTTC
CSVEGQGGQETQYF
>TRBV7-9|TRBD1|16|TRBJ2-5|few
TGTGCCAGCAGCTTTGGGGACAGGGGGTTACAAGAGACCCAGTACTTC
CASSFGDRGLQETQYF
>TRBV5-1|TRBD1|15|TRBJ2-5|NA
TGCGCCAGCAGCCGCGGGACAGGGCTGCAAGAGACCCAGTACTTC
CASSRGTGLQETQYF
>TRBV5-1|TRBD1|16|TRBJ2-6|NA
TGCGCCAGCAGCAGGGACAGGCGCTCTGGGGCCAACGTCCTGACTTTC
CASSRDRRSGANVLTF
>TRBV27|TRBD2|17|TRBJ2-3|NA
TGTGCCAGCAGTTTAACTCTGACTAGCGGGAGGACAGATACGCAGTATTTT
CASSLTLTSGRTDTQYF
>TRBV9|NA|11|TRBJ1-2|NA
TGTGCCAGCAGCTTCCAGGGTGGCTACACCTTC
CASSFQGGYTF